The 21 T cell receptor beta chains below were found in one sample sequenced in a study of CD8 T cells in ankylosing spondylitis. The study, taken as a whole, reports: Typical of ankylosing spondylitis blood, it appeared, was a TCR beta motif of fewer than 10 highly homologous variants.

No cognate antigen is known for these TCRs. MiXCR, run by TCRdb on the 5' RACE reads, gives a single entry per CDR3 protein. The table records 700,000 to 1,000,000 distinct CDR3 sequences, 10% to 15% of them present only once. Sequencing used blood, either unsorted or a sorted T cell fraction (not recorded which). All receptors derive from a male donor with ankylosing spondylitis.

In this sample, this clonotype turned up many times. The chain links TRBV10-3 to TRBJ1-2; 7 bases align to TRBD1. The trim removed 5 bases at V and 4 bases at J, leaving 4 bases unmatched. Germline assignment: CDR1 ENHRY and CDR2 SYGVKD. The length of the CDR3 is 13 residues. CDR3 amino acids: CAISTGVGYGYTF. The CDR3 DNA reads TGTGCCATCAGTACAGGGGTTGGCTATGGCTACACCTTC.

In DNA, the CDR3 is TGTGCCAGCAGCTTAACCAGCGGTAATGAAAAACTGTTTTTT. Translating it yields CASSLTSGNEKLFF. This chain uses TRBV7-6 with TRBJ1-4, with D unresolved. CDR1 SGHVS and CDR2 FNYEAQ come from the germline V gene. Trimming pared 2 bases from V and 4 bases from J, leaving 8 bases between. CDR3 length equals 14 residues.

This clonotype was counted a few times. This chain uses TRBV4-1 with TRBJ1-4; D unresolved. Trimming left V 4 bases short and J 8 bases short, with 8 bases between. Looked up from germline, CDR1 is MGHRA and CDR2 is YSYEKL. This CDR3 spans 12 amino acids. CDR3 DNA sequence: TGCGCCAGCAGCCGCCCGCAGGAAAAACTGTTTTTT. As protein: CASSRPQEKLFF.

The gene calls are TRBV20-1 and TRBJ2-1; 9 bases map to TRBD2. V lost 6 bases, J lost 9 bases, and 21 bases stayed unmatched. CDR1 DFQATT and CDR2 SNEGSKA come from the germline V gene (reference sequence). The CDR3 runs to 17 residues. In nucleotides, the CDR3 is TGCAGTGCCGCGACCTTCCCAGGCGGGAGGGCCGGGAGTGAGCAGTTCTTC. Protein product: CSAATFPGGRAGSEQFF.

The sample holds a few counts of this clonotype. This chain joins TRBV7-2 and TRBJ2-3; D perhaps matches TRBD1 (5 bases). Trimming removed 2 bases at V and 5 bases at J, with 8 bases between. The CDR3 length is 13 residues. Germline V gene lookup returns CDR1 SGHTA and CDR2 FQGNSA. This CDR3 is CASSLRGKDTQYF. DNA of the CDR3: TGTGCCAGCAGCTTAAGGGGAAAAGATACGCAGTATTTT.

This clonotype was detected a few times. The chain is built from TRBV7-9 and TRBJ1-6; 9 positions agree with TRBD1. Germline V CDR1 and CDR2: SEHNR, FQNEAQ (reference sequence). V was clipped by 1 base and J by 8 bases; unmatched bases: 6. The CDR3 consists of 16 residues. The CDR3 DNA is TGTGCCAGCAGCTTAGGGACAGGGGCATTAGATTCACCCCTCCACTTT. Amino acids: CASSLGTGALDSPLHF.

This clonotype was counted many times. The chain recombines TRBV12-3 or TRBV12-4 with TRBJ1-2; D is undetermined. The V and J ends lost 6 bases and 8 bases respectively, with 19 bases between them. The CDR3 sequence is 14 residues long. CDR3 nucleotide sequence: TGTGCCAGCAGGTTTGGCATCTGGGGATCGGGCTACACCTTC. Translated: CASRFGIWGSGYTF.

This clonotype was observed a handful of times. The CDR3 region has the DNA TGTGCCAGCAGCCGTCGGACAGGCACAGATACGCAGTATTTT. It specifies CASSRRTGTDTQYF. V usage is TRBV5-6 and J usage is TRBJ2-3, with a weak D call TRBD1 (6 bases). Germline values: CDR1 SGHDT, CDR2 YYEEEE. The germline V and J ends were trimmed by 4 bases and 1 base, with 10 bases remaining between them. CDR3 length: 14 amino acids.

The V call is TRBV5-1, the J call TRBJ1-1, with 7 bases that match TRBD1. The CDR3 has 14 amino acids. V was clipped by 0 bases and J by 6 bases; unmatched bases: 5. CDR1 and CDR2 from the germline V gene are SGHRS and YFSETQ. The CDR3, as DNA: TGCGCCAGCAGCTTGGCGGGACAGAGCCCTGAAGCTTTCTTT. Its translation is CASSLAGQSPEAFF.

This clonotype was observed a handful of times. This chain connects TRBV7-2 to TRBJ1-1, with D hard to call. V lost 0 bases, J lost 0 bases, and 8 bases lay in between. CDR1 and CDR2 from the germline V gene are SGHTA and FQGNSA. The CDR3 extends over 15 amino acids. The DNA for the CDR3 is TGTGCCAGCAGCTTAGCGGGTTGGCTGAACACTGAAGCTTTCTTT. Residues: CASSLAGWLNTEAFF.

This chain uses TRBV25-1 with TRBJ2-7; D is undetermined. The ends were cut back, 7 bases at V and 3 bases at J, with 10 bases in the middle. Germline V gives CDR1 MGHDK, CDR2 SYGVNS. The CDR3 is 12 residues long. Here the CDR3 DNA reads TGTGCCAGCACCGGATCTGGCTACGAGCAGTACTTC. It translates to CASTGSGYEQYF.

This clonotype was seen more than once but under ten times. DNA for the CDR3: TGCGCCAGCAGCCAAGATTTGAGCACGGAGTACACAGATACGCAGTATTTT. This encodes CASSQDLSTEYTDTQYF. This chain connects TRBV4-3 to TRBJ2-3, with D uncertain. Germline V gene sequence: CDR1 LGHNA, CDR2 YSLEER. Trimming removed 0 bases from V and 2 bases from J, with 15 bases in between. This CDR3 has 17 residues.

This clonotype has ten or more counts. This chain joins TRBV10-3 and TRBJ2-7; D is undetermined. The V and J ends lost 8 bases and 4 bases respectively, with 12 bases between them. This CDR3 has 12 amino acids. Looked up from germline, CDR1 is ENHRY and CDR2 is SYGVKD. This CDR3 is CAIGPREYEQYF. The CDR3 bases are TGTGCCATCGGGCCGCGTGAATACGAGCAGTACTTC.

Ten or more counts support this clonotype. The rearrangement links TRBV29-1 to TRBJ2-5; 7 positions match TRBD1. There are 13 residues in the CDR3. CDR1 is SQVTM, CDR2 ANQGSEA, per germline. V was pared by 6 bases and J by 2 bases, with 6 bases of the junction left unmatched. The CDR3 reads CSVPRGQQETQYF. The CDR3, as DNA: TGCAGCGTCCCTCGGGGACAGCAAGAGACCCAGTACTTC.

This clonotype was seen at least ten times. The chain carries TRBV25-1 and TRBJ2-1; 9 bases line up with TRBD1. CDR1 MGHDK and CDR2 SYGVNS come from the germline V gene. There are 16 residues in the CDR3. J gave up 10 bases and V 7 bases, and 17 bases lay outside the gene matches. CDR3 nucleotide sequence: TGTGCCAGCACTCGACACGGGACAGGGCCTATTGGCGAGCAGTTCTTC. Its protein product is CASTRHGTGPIGEQFF.

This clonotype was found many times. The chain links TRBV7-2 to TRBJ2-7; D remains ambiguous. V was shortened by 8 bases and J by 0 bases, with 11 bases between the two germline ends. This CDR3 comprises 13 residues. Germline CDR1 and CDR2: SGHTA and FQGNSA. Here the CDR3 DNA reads TGTGCCAGCTCACCACGGACCTCCTACGAGCAGTACTTC. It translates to CASSPRTSYEQYF.

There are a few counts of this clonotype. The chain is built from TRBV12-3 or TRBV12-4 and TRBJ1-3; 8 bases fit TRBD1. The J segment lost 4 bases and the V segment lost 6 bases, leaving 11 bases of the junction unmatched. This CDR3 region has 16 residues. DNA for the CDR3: TGTGCCAGCAGACTTTCTCAGGGGGCGGTGGGAAACACCATATATTTT. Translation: CASRLSQGAVGNTIYF.

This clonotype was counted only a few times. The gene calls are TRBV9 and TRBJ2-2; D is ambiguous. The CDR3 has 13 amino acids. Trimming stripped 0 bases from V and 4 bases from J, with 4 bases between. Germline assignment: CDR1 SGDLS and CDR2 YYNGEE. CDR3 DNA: TGTGCCAGCAGCGTAGACATCACCGGGGAGCTGTTTTTT. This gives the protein CASSVDITGELFF.

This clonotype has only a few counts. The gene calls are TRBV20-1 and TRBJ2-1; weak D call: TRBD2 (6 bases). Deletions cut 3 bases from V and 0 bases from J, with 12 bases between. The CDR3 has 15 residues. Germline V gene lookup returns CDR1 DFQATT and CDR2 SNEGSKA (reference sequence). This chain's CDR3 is CSARYGGSSYNEQFF. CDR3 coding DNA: TGCAGTGCTAGGTATGGGGGGAGCTCCTACAATGAGCAGTTCTTC.

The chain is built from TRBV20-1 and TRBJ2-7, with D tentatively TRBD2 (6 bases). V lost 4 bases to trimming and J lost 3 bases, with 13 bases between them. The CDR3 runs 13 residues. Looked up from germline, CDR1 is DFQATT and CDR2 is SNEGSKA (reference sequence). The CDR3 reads CSAKTRVIYEQYF. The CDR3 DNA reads TGCAGTGCTAAGACTAGAGTCATCTACGAGCAGTACTTC.

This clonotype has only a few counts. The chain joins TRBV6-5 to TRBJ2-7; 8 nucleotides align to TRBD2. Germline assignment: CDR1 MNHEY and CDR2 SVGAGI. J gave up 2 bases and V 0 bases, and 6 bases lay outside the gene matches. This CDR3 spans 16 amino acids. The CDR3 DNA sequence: TGTGCCAGCAGTTACTCGAGGGCGGGAGGAACCTACGAGCAGTACTTC. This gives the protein CASSYSRAGGTYEQYF.